This T cell receptor (beta chain) was documented in a study of T cell responses to AZD1222 COVID-19 vaccine. The study's findings and limits: Donors were mostly white British, more females; clonal diversity possibly underestimated.

This table comes from immunoSEQ multiplex PCR, and its TCRdb copy is limited to in-frame clones, with some not included. The table includes roughly 140,000 clones, around nine tenths detected once. Germline-derived CDR1 and CDR2 are MNHEY and SVGAGI. CDR3 length equals 15 residues. V lost 1 base and J lost 6; bases outside the gene matches: 4. A word on this clone: Its antigen is not identified.

This TCR came from an adult in good health. V usage is TRBV6-5 and J usage is TRBJ1-4; 8 bases fit TRBD1. Sample: peripheral blood, taken on day 0 of AZD1222 vaccination. The CDR3 DNA is TGTGCCAGCAGTTACTTCAGGGGGCGCGATGAAAAACTGTTTTTT. It specifies CASSYFRGRDEKLFF.